One sample yielded the 15 T cell receptor beta chains listed below, sequenced in a study of T cells in women clearing cervical HPV infection. Assay used: immunoSEQ multiplex PCR; TCRdb lists only in-frame clones, some missing. The sample has 18,000 or so clones. Sequencing was carried out using blood buffy coat. These TCRs come from a woman aged 18-69 years with a cervical HPV16 infection that either progressed to CIN3+ or cleared (not recorded which).

A note on this clone: The read halts 3 residues ahead of the CDR3 end, with the missing end drawn from the germline J gene. The chain carries TRBV2 and TRBJ2-7; TRBD1 matches 7 bases. The CDR3 is 15 residues long. The V gene end was trimmed by 5 bases and the J gene end by 2 bases; junction bases not matched to a gene: 9. CDR1 SNHLY and CDR2 FYNNEI come from the germline V gene. The CDR3 DNA, read in part, is TGTGCCAGCAGTTTAGGGGGCAGTCTTGCCTACGAG. Translated, it gives CASSLGGSLAYE. The whole CDR3 protein is CASSLGGSLAYEQYF.

In regard to this clone: The CDR3 extends 3 residues past the end of the read, so its final part is completed from the germline J gene. This sequence joins TRBV11-2 and TRBJ2-5, with 7 bases lining up with TRBD2. V trimming: 5 bases; J trimming: 3 bases; junction bases outside the gene matches: 9. CDR3 size: 15 residues. Per the germline V gene, CDR1 is SGHAT and CDR2 is FQNNGV. The CDR3 loop is CASSPGGAEKETQYF. Partial CDR3 DNA: TGTGCCAGCAGCCCGGGGGGAGCTGAGAAAGAGACC. The full variable domain, with the rest looked up from reference TRBV11-2 and TRBJ2-5, is EAGVAQSPRYKIIEKRQSVAFWCNPISGHATLYWYQQILGQGPKLLIQFQNNGVVDDSQLPKDRFSAERLKGVDSTLKIQPAKLEDSAVYLCASSPGGAEKETQYFGPGTRLLVL.

Notes on this clone: Read coverage stops 3 residues before the CDR3 terminus; the germline J gene supplies the remainder. The sample carries other DNA sequences with the same CDR3. V and J are TRBV18 and TRBJ2-1, with TRBD1 identical over 8 bases. The CDR3 has 17 amino acids. Per the germline V gene, CDR1 is KGHSH and CDR2 is LQKENI. With 0 bases clipped from V and 5 bases from J, the junction kept 9 bases outside the gene matches. This CDR3 is CASSPPRGQGPNNEQFF. The CDR3 DNA, read in part, is TGTGCCAGCTCACCACCTAGAGGACAGGGACCCAACAATGAG.

To note about this clone: The junction and the germline gene differ at one end; a read error may be behind it. The CDR3 goes on 3 residues after the read ends, and that part is filled in from the germline J gene. The V call is TRBV18, the J call TRBJ2-3; possibly TRBD2 for D (5 bases). CDR3 size: 15 residues. Looked up from germline, CDR1 is KGHSH and CDR2 is LQKENI. The CDR3 DNA, read in part, is TGTACCAGCTCGCCAAGTAGCGCAAACACAGATACG. Its protein product is CTSSPSSANTDT. In full, the CDR3 is CTSSPSSANTDTQYF. Full variable domain (rest looked up from reference TRBV18 and TRBJ2-3): NAGVMQNPRHLVRRRGQEARLRCSPMKGHSHVYWYRQLPEEGLKFMVYLQKENIIDESGMPKERFSAEFPKEGPSILRIQQVVRGDSAAYFCTSSPSSANTDTQYFGPGTRLTVL.

Notes on this clone: The read comes to an end 3 residues before the CDR3 does, leaving the germline J gene to fill in the end. V usage is TRBV12-3 or TRBV12-4 and J usage is TRBJ2-5; TRBD1 is a possible D gene (5 bases). The germline V and J ends were trimmed by 5 bases and 4 bases, with 14 bases remaining between them. This CDR3 has 14 amino acids. The CDR3 protein is CASSRQGNRETQYF. The covered CDR3 bases are TGTGCCAGCAGTCGTCAGGGCAATCGAGAGACC.

Worth noting for this clone: The CDR3 goes on 3 residues after the read ends, and that part is filled in from the germline J gene. The chain has TRBV5-1 and TRBJ2-7, with a weak D call TRBD2 (5 bases). Germline CDR1 is SGHRS and CDR2 is YFSETQ. This CDR3 has 13 residues. The V end lost 3 bases, the J end lost 3 bases, and 10 bases lay between the germline ends. The sequenced CDR3 bases are TGCGCCAGCAGCTGGACCACTAGCTACGAG. The encoded protein is CASSWTTSYE. The CDR3 in full is CASSWTTSYEQYF.

Regarding this clone: The sequence runs out 3 residues before the end of the CDR3; the remainder is reconstructed from the germline J gene. This chain joins TRBV19 and TRBJ2-7; 12 bases are shared with TRBD2. The germline gives CDR1 LNHDA, CDR2 SQIVND (reference sequence). The CDR3 runs to 15 residues. V shed 1 base and J 6 bases; nucleotides not matched to a gene: 4. The part of the CDR3 DNA that was read is TGTGCCAGTAGTATAGGACTAGCGGGAGCAGGCGAG. This codes for CASSIGLAGAGE. The complete CDR3 sequence is CASSIGLAGAGEQYF.

To note about this clone: The DNA ends 3 residues before the CDR3 does, and the rest of the CDR3 is filled in from the germline J gene. The V call is TRBV7-2, the J call TRBJ1-6, with D unresolved. CDR1 is SGHTA, CDR2 FQGNSA, per germline. V was cut by 4 bases and J by 7 bases, with 14 bases left in between. This CDR3 is built from 15 residues. CDR3 DNA (partial): TGTGCCAGCAGCTCCAACGGGTTCTGGAATTCACCC. Translated, it gives CASSSNGFWNSP. The entire CDR3 protein is CASSSNGFWNSPLHF. Looking up the rest from reference TRBV7-2 and TRBJ1-6 gives the full variable domain: GAGVSQSPSNKVTEKGKDVELRCDPISGHTALYWYRQSLGQGLEFLIYFQGNSAPDKSGLPSDRFSAERTGGSVSTLTIQRTQQEDSAVYLCASSSNGFWNSPLHFGNGTRLTVT.

To note about this clone: The read terminates 3 residues before the CDR3 end, so the remaining end is supplied by the germline J gene. The chain employs TRBV5-1 and TRBJ2-3; no definite D call. Trimming took off 0 bases at V and 2 bases at J, with 7 bases between the two ends. This CDR3 comprises 14 residues. The germline CDR1 and CDR2 sequences are SGHRS and YFSETQ. CDR3 sequence reads: CASSLGRNTDTQYF. The sequenced part of the CDR3 DNA is TGCGCCAGCAGCTTGGGGCGGAACACAGATACG.

A word on this clone: The DNA ends 3 residues before the CDR3 does, and the rest of the CDR3 is filled in from the germline J gene. This chain connects TRBV5-1 to TRBJ2-2, with D possibly matching TRBD2 (6 bases). Germline loops: CDR1 SGHRS, CDR2 YFSETQ. The CDR3 totals 14 residues. Trimming left V 6 bases short and J 4 bases short, with 13 bases between. Partial CDR3 DNA: TGCGCCAGCACGTCGCAGGGAGGCACCGGGGAG. It specifies CASTSQGGTGE. The entire CDR3 protein is CASTSQGGTGELFF.

A remark on this clone: The DNA ends 3 residues before the CDR3 does, and the rest of the CDR3 is filled in from the germline J gene. This chain links TRBV19 with TRBJ2-7; weak D call: TRBD2 (5 bases). Per the germline V gene, CDR1 is LNHDA and CDR2 is SQIVND (reference sequence). This CDR3 has 13 residues. V gave up 3 bases and J gave up 5 bases, with 11 bases separating them. The sequenced CDR3 bases are TGTGCCAGTAGTATCGCGGGTTACAACGAG. This codes for CASSIAGYNE. The entire CDR3 is CASSIAGYNEQYF.

Note on this clone: The CDR3 end falls 3 residues outside the read, so it is completed with the germline J gene. This chain links TRBV3-1 (or the pseudogene TRBV3-2) with TRBJ1-1, with D tentatively TRBD1 (6 bases). Trimming cost V 1 base and J 7 bases, with 19 bases left between them. Looked up from germline, CDR1 is LGHDT and CDR2 is YNNKEL (reference sequence). The CDR3 contains 16 residues. The DNA read from the CDR3 is TGTGCCAGCAGCCAAGGGGGCGGGGGCCCACGTTTTGAA. This codes for CASSQGGGGPRFE. The full CDR3 reads CASSQGGGGPRFEAFF.

Comment on this clone: The CDR3 extends 3 residues past the end of the read, so its final part is completed from the germline J gene. The chain joins TRBV19 to TRBJ1-2; D is unclear. The germline V and J ends were trimmed by 6 bases and 4 bases, with 12 bases remaining between them. Germline loops: CDR1 LNHDA, CDR2 SQIVND (reference sequence). The CDR3 runs 13 residues. The part of the CDR3 DNA that was read is TGTGCCAGTAGAAGTCAGGCGAGCTATGGC. Protein sequence: CASRSQASYG. The whole CDR3 region reads CASRSQASYGYTF.

As concerns this clone: Read data end 3 residues before the CDR3 end; the end is taken from the germline J gene. The V gene is TRBV2, the J gene TRBJ2-1; D is undetermined. V lost 8 bases and J lost 3, with 8 bases in between. The CDR3 runs to 12 residues. In germline, CDR1 is SNHLY, CDR2 FYNNEI. The CDR3 region is CASDAGYNEQFF. The sequenced part of the CDR3 DNA is TGTGCCAGCGACGCAGGCTACAATGAG.

A note on this clone: The read is 3 residues too short to cover the CDR3 end, so that end is filled in from the germline J gene. The chain joins TRBV30 to TRBJ1-1, with D tentatively TRBD1 (6 bases). This CDR3 region has 12 residues. The germline CDR1 and CDR2 sequences are GTSNPN and SVGIG (reference sequence). The sequenced part of the CDR3 DNA is TGTGCCTACAATCAGGGGCGGGGGTCA. Encoded protein: CAYNQGRGS. The whole CDR3 protein is CAYNQGRGSAFF.